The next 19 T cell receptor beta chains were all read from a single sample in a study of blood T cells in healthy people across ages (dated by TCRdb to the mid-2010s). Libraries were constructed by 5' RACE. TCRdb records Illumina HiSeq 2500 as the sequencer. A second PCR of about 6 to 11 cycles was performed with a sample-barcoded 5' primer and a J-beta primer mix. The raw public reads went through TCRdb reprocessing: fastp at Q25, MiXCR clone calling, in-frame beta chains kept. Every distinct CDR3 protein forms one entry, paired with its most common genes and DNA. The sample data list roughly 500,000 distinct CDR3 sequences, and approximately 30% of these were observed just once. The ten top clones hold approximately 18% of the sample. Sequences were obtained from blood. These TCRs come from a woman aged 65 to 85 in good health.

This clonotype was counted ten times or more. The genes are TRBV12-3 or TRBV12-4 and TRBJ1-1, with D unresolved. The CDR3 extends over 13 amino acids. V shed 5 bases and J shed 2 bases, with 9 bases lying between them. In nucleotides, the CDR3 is TGTGCCAGCAGTGCAAGGGAAAACACTGAAGCTTTCTTT. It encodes CASSARENTEAFF.

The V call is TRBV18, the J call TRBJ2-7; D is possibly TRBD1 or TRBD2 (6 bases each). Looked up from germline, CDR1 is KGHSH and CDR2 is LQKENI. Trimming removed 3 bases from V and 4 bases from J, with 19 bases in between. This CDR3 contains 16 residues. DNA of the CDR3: TGTGCCAGCTCACCCGGGGGCAGACTGGGGGATTACGAGCAGTACTTC. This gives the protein CASSPGGRLGDYEQYF. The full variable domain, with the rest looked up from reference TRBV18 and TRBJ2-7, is NAGVMQNPRHLVRRRGQEARLRCSPMKGHSHVYWYRQLPEEGLKFMVYLQKENIIDESGMPKERFSAEFPKEGPSILRIQQVVRGDSAAYFCASSPGGRLGDYEQYFGPGTRLTVT.

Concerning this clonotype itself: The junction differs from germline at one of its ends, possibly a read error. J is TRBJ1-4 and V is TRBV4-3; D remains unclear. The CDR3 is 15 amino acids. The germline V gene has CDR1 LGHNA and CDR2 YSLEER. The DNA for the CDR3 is TGCGCCAGCAGCCAAGTAAACAGCGCTAATGAAAAACCGTTTTTT. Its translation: CASSQVNSANEKPFF.

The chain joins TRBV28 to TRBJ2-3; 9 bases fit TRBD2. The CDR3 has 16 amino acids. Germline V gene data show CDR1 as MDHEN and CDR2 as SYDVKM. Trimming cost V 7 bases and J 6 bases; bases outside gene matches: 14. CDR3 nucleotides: TGTGCCAGCAAAGGCGGGAGGGCCCTCTTCTTCGATACGCAGTATTTT. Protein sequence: CASKGGRALFFDTQYF.

In DNA, the CDR3 is TGCGCCAGCAGCGGGGGGGCCGTATTAGCCAAAAACATTCAGTACTTC. Amino acids: CASSGGAVLAKNIQYF. The genes are TRBV5-1 and TRBJ2-4, with D possibly matching TRBD2 (7 bases). V shed 4 bases and J shed 0 bases, with 14 bases lying between them. Germline V gene lookup returns CDR1 SGHRS and CDR2 YFSETQ. CDR3 length equals 16 residues.

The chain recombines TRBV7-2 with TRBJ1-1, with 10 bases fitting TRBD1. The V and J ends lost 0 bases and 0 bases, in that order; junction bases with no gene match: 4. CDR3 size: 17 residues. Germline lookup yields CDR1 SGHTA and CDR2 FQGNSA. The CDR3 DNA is TGTGCCAGCAGCTTAGCGTTGGGACAGGGGCTGAACACTGAAGCTTTCTTT. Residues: CASSLALGQGLNTEAFF.

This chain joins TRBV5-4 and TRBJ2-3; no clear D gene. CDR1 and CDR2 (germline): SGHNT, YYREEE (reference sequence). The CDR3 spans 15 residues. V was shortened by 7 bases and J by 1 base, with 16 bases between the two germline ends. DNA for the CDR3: TGTGCCAGCGTCCAGGACCCCCTGGGCACAGATACGCAGTATTTT. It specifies CASVQDPLGTDTQYF.

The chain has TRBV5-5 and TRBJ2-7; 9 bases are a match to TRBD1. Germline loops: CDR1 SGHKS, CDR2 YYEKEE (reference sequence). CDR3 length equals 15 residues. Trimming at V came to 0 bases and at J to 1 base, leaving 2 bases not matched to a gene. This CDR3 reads CASSLVGTGSYEQYF. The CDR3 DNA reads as TGTGCCAGCAGCTTGGTTGGGACAGGGTCCTACGAGCAGTACTTC.

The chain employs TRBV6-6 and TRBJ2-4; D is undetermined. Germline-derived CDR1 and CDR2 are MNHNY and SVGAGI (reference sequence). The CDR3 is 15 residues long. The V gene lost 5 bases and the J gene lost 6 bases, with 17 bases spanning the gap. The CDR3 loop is CASSPLGSSRNIQYF. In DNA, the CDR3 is TGTGCCAGCAGTCCCTTAGGGTCATCGCGAAACATTCAGTACTTC.

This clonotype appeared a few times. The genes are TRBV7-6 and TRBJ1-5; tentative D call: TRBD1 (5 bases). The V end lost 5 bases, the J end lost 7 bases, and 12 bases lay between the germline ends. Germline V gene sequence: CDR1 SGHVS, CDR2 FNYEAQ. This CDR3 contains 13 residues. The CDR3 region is CASSLGTQQPQHF. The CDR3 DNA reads TGTGCCAGCAGCCTGGGGACGCAACAGCCCCAGCATTTT.

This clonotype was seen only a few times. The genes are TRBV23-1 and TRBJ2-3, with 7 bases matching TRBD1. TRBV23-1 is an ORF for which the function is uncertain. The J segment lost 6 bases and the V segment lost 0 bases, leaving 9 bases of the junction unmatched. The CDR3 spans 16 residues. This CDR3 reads CASSQSLQGRGDTQYF. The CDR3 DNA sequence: TGCGCCAGCAGTCAATCGCTACAGGGGAGAGGTGATACGCAGTATTTT.

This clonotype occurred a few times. CDR3 DNA: TGTGCCAGCAGTTACGAGGGTGACTATGGCTACACCTTC. It is translated as CASSYEGDYGYTF. The rearrangement uses TRBV6-5 and TRBJ1-2, with no clear D. CDR1 and CDR2 from the germline V gene are MNHEY and SVGAGI. The CDR3 covers 13 residues. The V end was cut by 2 bases, the J end by 3 bases, with 7 bases between.

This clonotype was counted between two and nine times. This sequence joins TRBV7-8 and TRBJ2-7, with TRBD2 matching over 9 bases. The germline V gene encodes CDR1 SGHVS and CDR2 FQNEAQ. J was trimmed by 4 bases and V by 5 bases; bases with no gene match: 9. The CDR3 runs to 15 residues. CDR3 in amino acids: CASSHPGLALYEQYF. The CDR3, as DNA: TGTGCCAGCAGCCATCCGGGACTAGCTCTGTACGAGCAGTACTTC.

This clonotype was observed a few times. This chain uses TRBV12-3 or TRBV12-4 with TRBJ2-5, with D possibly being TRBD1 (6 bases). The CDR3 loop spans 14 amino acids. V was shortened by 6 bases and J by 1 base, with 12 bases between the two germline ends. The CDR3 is CASSRQASQETQYF. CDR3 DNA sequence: TGTGCCAGCAGCAGACAGGCGAGCCAAGAGACCCAGTACTTC.

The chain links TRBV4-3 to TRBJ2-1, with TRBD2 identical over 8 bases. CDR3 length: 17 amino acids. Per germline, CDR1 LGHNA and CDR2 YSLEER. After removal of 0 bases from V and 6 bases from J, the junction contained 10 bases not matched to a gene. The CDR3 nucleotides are TGCGCCAGCAGCCAAGATAAGGCAGGGCGGGGGGCCAATGAGCAGTTCTTC. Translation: CASSQDKAGRGANEQFF.

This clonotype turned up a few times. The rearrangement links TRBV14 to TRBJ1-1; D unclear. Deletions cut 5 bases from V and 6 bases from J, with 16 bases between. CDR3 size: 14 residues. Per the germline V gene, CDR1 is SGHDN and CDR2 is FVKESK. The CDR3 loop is CASSYKTADPEAFF. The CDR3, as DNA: TGTGCCAGCAGCTACAAGACGGCAGACCCTGAAGCTTTCTTT.

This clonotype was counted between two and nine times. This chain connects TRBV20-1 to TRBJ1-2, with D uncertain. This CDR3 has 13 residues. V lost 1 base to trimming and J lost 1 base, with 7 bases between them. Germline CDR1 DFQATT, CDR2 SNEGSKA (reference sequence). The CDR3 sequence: CSARGVLNYGYTF. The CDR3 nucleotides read TGCAGTGCTAGAGGAGTTCTTAACTATGGCTACACCTTC.

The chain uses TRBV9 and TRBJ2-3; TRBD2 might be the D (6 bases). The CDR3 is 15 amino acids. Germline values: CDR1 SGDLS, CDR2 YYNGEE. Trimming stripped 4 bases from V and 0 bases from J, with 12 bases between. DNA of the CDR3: TGTGCCAGCAGCCGAAGCGGGCGGAGCACAGATACGCAGTATTTT. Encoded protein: CASSRSGRSTDTQYF.

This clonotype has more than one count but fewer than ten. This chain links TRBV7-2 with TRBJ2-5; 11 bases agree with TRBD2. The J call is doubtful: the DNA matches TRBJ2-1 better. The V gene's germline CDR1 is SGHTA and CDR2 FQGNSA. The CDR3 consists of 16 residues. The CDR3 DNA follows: TGTGCCAGCAGCACGTACCTTAGCGGGGGGGGCACTGAGCAGTTCTTC. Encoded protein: CASSTYLSGGGTEQFF.